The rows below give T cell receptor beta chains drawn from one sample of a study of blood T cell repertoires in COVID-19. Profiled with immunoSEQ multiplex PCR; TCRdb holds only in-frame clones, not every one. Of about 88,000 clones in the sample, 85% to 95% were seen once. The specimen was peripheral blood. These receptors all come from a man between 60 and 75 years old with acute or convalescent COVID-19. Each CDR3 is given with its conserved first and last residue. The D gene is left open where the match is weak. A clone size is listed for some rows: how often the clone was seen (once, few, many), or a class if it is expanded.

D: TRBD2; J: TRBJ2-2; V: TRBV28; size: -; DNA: TGTGCCAGCACTGCCCAGGATAGGGAGGGCGGGGAGCTGTTTTTT; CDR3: CASTAQDREGGELFF
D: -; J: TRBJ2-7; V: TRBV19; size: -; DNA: TGTGCCAGTAGTACCCCGAGCGACTCCTACGAGCAGTACTTC; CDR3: CASSTPSDSYEQYF
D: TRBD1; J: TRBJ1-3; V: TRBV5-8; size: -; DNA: TGTGCCAGCAGCATCGGACAGGGGGCGATTGGAAACACCATATATTTT; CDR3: CASSIGQGAIGNTIYF
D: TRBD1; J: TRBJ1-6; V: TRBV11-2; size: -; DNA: TGTGCCAGCAGCTCCGGGACAGGGTTGTCACCCCTCCACTTT; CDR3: CASSSGTGLSPLHF
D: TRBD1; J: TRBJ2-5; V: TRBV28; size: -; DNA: TGTGCCAGCAGTTTTAAGGACAGGGAGAAAGAGACCCAGTACTTC; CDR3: CASSFKDREKETQYF
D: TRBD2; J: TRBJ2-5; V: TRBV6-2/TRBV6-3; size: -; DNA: TGTGCCAGCAGCGGCGGACTAGCGGGAGTGGAGACCCAGTACTTC; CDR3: CASSGGLAGVETQYF
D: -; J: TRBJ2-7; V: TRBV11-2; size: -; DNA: TGTGCCAGCAGCTTTGTGGGGAGCTACGAGCAGTACTTC; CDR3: CASSFVGSYEQYF
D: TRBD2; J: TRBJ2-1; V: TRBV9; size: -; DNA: TGTGCCAGCAGCATAGGGAGGGAGGGAGTGTGGTTAAATGAGCAGTTCTTC; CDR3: CASSIGREGVWLNEQFF
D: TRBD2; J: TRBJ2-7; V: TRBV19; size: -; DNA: TGTGCCAGTAGTATATTTTTTGGAGGGACTAGCGGGAGATACGAGCAGTACTTC; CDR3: CASSIFFGGTSGRYEQYF
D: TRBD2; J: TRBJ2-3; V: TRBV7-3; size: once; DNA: TGTGCCAGCAGCCCCTTAGCGGGAAGGACAGATACGCAGTATTTT; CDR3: CASSPLAGRTDTQYF
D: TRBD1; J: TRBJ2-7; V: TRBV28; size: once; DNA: TGTGCCAGTTTACAACCGGGACAGGGGAACAAGCAGTACTTC; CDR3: CASLQPGQGNKQYF
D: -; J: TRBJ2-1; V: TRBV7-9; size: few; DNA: TGTGCCAGCAGCTTTAGGGGAGGAAGAGGGGATGAGCAGTTCTTC; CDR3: CASSFRGGRGDEQFF
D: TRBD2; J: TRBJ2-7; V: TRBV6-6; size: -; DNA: TGTGCCAGCAGGCCAGGACTAGCGAACTCCTACGAGCAGTACTTC; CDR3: CASRPGLANSYEQYF
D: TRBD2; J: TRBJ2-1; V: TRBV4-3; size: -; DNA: TGCGCCAGCAGCCAAGACGCGGGAGATGGGAATGAGCAGTTCTTC; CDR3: CASSQDAGDGNEQFF
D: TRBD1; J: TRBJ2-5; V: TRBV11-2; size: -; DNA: TGTGCCAGCAGCCCACCCGGGGTAGGGGGCGGGGAGACCCAGTACTTC; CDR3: CASSPPGVGGGETQYF
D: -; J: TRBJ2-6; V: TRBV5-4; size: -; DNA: TGTGCCAGCAGCCCCTGGACAGATGGGGCCAACGTCCTGACTTTC; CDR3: CASSPWTDGANVLTF
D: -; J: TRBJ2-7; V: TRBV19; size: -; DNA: TGTGCCAGTAGTATAAGACTCTCTTCCTACGAGCAGTACTTC; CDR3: CASSIRLSSYEQYF
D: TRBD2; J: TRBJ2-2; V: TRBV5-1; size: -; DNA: TGCGCCAGCAGCATAGGACTAGCGGGAGCTACCGGGGAGCTGTTTTTT; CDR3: CASSIGLAGATGELFF
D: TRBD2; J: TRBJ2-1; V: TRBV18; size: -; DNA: TGTGCCAGCTCACGGGTTTGGACTAGGCGGGAGGATGACAATGAGCAGTTCTTC; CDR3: CASSRVWTRREDDNEQFF
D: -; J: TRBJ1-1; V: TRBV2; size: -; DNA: TGTGCCAGCAGCGCCTCTGACAGGAACACTGAAGCTTTCTTT; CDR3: CASSASDRNTEAFF
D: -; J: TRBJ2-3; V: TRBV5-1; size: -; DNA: TGCGCCAGCAGCTTGGGGTTAGTTGCAGATACGCAGTATTTT; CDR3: CASSLGLVADTQYF
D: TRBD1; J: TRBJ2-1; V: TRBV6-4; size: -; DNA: TGTGCCAGCAGTGACTCCTCAGGGGGTCCCCAGTCCTACAATGAGCAGTTCTTC; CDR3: CASSDSSGGPQSYNEQFF
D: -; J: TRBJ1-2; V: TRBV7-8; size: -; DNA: TGTGCCAGCAGCTTCGATTTAGGGGCCTATGGCTACACCTTC; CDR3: CASSFDLGAYGYTF
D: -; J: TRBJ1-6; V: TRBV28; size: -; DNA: TGTGCCAGCAACCCCGGGACACCCACATTCCTCCACTTT; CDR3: CASNPGTPTFLHF
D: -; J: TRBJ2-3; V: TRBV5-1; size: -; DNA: TGCGCCAGCAGCTTGACAGGTTTCACAGATACGCAGTATTTT; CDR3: CASSLTGFTDTQYF
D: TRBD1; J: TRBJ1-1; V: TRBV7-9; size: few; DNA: TGTGCCAGCAGCCTCCAGGGGGCTGGGGACACTGAAGCTTTCTTT; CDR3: CASSLQGAGDTEAFF
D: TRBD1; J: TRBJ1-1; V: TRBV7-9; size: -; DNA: TGTGCCAGCAGCTTAGAGACAGGGGGATGGACTGAAGCTTTCTTT; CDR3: CASSLETGGWTEAFF
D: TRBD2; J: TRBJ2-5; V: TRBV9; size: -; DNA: TGTGCCAGCAGCGTTTGGGCGGGAGACCGGGAGACCCAGTACTTC; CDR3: CASSVWAGDRETQYF
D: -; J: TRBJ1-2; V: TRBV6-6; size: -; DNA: TGTGCCAGCAGTTCCGACGCGGGGGGTGGCTACACCTTC; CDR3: CASSSDAGGGYTF
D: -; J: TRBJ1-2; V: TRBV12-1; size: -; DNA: TGTGCCAGCAGCTTTGCCCCGCGACAGGATGGGAACTATGGCTACACCTTC; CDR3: CASSFAPRQDGNYGYTF